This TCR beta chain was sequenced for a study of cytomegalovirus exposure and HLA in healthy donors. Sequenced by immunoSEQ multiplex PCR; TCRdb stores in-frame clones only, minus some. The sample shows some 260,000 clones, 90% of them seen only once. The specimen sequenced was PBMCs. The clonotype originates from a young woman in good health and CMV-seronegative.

CDR3 amino acids: CASSGRLDEQYF. The CDR3 coding sequence is TGTGCCAGCAGTGGTCGACTGGACGAGCAGTACTTC. The chain recombines TRBV2 with TRBJ2-7, with D hard to call. Germline V gene sequence: CDR1 SNHLY, CDR2 FYNNEI. Between the trimmed V and J ends, which lost 4 bases and 5 bases, there was a span of 9 bases. The CDR3 spans 12 residues.